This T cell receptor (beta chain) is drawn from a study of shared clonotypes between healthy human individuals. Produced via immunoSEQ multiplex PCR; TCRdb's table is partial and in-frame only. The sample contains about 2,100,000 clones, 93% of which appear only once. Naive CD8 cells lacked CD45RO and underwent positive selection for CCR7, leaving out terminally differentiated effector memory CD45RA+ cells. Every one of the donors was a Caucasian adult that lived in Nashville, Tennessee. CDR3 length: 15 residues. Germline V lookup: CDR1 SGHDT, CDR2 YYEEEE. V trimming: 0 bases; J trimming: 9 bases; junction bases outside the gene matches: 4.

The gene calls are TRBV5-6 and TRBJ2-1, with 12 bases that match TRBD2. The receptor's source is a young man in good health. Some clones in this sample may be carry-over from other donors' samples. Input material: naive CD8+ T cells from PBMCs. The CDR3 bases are TGTGCCAGCAGCTTGGGCCTAGCGGGAGGGACTGAGCAGTTCTTC. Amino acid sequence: CASSLGLAGGTEQFF.